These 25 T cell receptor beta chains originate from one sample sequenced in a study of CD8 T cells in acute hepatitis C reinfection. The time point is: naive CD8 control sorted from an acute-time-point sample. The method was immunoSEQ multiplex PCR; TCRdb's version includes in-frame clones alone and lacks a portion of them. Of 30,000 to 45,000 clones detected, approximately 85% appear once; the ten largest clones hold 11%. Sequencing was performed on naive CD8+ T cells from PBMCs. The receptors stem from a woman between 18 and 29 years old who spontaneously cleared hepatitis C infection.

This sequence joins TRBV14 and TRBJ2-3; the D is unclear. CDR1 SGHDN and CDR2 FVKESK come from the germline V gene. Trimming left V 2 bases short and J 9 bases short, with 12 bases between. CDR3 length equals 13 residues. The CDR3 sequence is CASSQSPGSTQYF. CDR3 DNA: TGTGCCAGCAGCCAATCCCCCGGTAGCACGCAGTATTTT.

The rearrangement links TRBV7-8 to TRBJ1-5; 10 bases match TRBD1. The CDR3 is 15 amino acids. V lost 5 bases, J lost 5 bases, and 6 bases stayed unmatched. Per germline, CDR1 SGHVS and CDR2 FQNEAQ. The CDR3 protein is CASSTGTGADQPQHF. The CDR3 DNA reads TGTGCCAGCAGCACCGGGACAGGGGCCGATCAGCCCCAGCATTTT.

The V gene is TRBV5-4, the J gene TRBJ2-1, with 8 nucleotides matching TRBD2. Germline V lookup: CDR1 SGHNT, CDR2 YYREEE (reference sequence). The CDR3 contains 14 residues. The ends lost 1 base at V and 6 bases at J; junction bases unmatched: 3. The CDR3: CASSLSGSSNEQFF. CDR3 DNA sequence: TGTGCCAGCAGCTTGAGCGGGAGTTCCAATGAGCAGTTCTTC.

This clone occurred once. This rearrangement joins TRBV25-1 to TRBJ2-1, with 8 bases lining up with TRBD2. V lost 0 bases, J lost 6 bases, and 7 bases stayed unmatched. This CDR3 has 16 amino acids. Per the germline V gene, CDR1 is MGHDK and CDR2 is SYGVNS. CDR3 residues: CASSEYWTSTGNEQFF. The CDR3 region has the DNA TGTGCCAGCAGTGAATATTGGACTAGCACGGGCAATGAGCAGTTCTTC. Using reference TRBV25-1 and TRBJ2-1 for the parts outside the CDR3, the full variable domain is EADIYQTPRYLVIGTGKKITLECSQTMGHDKMYWYQQDPGMELHLIHYSYGVNSTEKGDLSSESTVSRIRTEHFPLTLESARPSHTSQYLCASSEYWTSTGNEQFFGPGTRLTVL.

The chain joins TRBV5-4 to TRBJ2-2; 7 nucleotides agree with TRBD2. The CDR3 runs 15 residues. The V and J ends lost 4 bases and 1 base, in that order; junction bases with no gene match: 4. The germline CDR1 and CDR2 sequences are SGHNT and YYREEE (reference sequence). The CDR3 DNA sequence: TGTGCCAGCAGCCAGGGACTAAAGAACACCGGGGAGCTGTTTTTT. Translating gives CASSQGLKNTGELFF.

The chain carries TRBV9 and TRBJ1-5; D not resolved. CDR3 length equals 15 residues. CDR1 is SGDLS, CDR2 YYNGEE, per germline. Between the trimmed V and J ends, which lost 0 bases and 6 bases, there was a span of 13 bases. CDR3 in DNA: TGTGCCAGCAGCGTAGACGATCTTCGGGGTCAGCCCCAGCATTTT. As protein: CASSVDDLRGQPQHF.

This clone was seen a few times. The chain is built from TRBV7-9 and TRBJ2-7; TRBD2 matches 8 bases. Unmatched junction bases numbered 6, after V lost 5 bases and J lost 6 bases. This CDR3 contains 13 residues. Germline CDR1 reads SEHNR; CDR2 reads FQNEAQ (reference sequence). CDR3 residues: CASSPGREIEQYF. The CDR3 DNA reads TGTGCCAGCAGCCCCGGGAGGGAGATCGAGCAGTACTTC. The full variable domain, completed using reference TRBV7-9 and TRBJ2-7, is DTGVSQNPRHKITKRGQNVTFRCDPISEHNRLYWYRQTLGQGPEFLTYFQNEAQLEKSRLLSDRFSAERPKGSFSTLEIQRTEQGDSAMYLCASSPGREIEQYFGPGTRLTVT.

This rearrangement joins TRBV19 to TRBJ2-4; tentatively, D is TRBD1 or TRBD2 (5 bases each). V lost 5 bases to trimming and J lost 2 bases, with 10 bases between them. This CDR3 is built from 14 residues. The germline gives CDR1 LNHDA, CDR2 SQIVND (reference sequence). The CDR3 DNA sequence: TGTGCCAGTAGTCGGGGCGCGCCCAAAAACATTCAGTACTTC. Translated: CASSRGAPKNIQYF.

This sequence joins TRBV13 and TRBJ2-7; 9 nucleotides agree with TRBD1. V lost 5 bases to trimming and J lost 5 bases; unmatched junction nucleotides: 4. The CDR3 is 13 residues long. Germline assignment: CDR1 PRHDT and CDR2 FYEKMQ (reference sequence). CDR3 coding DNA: TGTGCCAGCAGCACGGGACAGGGCCACGAGCAGTACTTC. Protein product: CASSTGQGHEQYF.

The CDR3: CASSHQGLAARLFF. CDR3 DNA sequence: TGCGCCAGCAGCCACCAGGGACTAGCGGCACGCCTGTTCTTC. V gene TRBV4-1 combines with J gene TRBJ2-1; TRBD2 matches at 11 bases. This CDR3 contains 14 residues. The V gene end was trimmed by 3 bases and the J gene end by 15 bases; junction bases not matched to a gene: 10. Germline assignment: CDR1 MGHRA and CDR2 YSYEKL.

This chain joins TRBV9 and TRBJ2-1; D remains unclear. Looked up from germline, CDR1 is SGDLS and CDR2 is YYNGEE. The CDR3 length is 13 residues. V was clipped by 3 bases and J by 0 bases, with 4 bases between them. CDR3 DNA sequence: TGTGCCAGCAGCGCTACCTCCTACAATGAGCAGTTCTTC. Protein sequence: CASSATSYNEQFF.

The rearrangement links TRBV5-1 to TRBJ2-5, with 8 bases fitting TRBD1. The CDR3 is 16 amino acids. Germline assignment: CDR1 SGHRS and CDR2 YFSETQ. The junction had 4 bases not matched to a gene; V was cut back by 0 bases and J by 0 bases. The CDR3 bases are TGCGCCAGCAGCTTGGGATACAGGGGGGACCAAGAGACCCAGTACTTC. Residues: CASSLGYRGDQETQYF.

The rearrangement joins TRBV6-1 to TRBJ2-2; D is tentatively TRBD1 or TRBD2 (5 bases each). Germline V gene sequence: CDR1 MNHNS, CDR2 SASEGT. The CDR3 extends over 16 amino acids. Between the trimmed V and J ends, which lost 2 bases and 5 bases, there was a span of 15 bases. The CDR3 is CASSEWGGPVTGELFF. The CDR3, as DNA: TGTGCCAGCAGTGAATGGGGCGGGCCCGTTACCGGGGAGCTGTTTTTT.

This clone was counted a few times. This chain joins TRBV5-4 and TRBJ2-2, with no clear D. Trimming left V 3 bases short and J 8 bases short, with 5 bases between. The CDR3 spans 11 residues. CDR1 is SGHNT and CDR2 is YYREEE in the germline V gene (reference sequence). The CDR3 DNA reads TGTGCCAGCAGCTCCGTGGGGGAGCTGTTTTTT. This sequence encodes CASSSVGELFF.

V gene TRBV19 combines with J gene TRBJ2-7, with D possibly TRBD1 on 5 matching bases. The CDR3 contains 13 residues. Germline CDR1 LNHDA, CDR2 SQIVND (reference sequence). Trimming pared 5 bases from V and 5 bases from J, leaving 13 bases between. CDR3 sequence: CASSWAGSDEQYF. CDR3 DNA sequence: TGTGCCAGTAGTTGGGCAGGGTCGGACGAGCAGTACTTC.

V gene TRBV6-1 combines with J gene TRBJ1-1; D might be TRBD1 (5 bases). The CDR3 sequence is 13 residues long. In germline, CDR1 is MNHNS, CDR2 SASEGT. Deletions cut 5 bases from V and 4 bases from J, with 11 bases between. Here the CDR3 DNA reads TGTGCCAGCAGTAAGTGGGGGGGCACTGAAGCTTTCTTT. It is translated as CASSKWGGTEAFF.

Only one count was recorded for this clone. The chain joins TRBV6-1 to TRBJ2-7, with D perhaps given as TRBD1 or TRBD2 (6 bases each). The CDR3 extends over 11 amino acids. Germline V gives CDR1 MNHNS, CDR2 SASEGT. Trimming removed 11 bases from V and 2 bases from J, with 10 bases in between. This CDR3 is CASGATYEQYF. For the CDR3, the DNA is TGTGCCTCGGGGGCGACCTACGAGCAGTACTTC.

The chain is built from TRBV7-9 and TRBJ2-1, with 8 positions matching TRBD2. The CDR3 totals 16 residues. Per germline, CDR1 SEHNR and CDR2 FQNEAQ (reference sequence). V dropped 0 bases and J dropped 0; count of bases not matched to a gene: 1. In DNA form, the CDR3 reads TGTGCCAGCAGCTTAGCCAGCGGGGGCTCCTACAATGAGCAGTTCTTC. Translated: CASSLASGGSYNEQFF.

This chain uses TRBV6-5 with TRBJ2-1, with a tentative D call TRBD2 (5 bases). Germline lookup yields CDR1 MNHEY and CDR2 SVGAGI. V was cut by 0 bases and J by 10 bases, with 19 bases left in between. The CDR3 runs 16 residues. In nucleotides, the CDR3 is TGTGCCAGCAGTTACTCGGCCCTAGCTCTCGGCGACGAGCAGTTCTTC. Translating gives CASSYSALALGDEQFF.

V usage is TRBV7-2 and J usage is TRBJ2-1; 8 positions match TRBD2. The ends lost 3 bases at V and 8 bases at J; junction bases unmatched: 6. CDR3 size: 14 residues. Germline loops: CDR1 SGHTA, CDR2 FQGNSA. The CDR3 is CASSFTSGSDEQFF. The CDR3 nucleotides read TGTGCCAGCAGCTTTACCAGCGGGAGCGATGAGCAGTTCTTC.

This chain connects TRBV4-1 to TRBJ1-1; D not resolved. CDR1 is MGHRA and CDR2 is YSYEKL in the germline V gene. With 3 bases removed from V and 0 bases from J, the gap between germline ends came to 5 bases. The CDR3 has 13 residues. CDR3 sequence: CASSHTVNTEAFF. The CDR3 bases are TGCGCCAGCAGCCACACAGTGAACACTGAAGCTTTCTTT.

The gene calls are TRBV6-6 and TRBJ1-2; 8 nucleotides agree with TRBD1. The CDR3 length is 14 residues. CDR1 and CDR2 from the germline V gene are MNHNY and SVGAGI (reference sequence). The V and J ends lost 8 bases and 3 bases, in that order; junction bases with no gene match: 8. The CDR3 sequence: CASGPQGADYGYTF. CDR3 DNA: TGTGCCAGCGGACCTCAGGGGGCTGACTATGGCTACACCTTC.

CDR3 DNA: TGTGCCAGCAGCCGAAGGGGTTGGGGGGATGAAGCTTTCTTT. Its translation: CASSRRGWGDEAFF. This chain joins TRBV25-1 and TRBJ1-1; D is possibly TRBD1 (5 bases). The CDR3 loop spans 14 amino acids. The germline gives CDR1 MGHDK, CDR2 SYGVNS. Between the trimmed V and J ends, which lost 6 bases and 7 bases, there was a span of 18 bases.

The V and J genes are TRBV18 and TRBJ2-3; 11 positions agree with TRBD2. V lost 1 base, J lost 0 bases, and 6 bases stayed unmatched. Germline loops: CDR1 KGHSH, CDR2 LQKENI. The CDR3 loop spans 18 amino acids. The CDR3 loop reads CASSPLGTSGTSTDTQYF. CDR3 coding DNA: TGTGCCAGCTCACCACTTGGGACTAGCGGAACTAGCACAGATACGCAGTATTTT.

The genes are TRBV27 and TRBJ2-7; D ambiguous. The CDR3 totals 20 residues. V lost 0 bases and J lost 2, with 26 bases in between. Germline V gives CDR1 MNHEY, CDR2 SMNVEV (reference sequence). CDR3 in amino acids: CASSLSQTVVLTTVTYEQYF. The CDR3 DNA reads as TGTGCCAGCAGTTTATCCCAAACCGTCGTCCTTACTACAGTAACCTACGAGCAGTACTTC.